These T cell receptor beta chains were read from a single sample in a study of naive and memory T cell subsets. TCRdb reprocessed the UMI-ligation and nested PCR reads with MiXCR, giving one entry per CDR3 protein. The table has some 87,000 distinct CDR3 sequences, around 6.5% seen once. The sample comprised central memory CD4+ T cells from blood. Receptors originate from a human donor in good health. Each CDR3 is given with its conserved first and last residue. The D gene is left open where the match is weak. Rows give clone size only sometimes, using once, few, many, or a class for an expanded clone.

j_gene: TRBJ1-1
v_gene: TRBV18
d_gene: -
abundance: many
CDR3aa: CASSPREKNTEAFF
CDR3nt: TGTGCCAGCTCACCACGGGAGAAAAACACTGAAGCTTTCTTT

j_gene: TRBJ2-1
v_gene: TRBV24-1
d_gene: TRBD2
abundance: many
CDR3aa: CATSDGTSGYNEQFF
CDR3nt: TGTGCCACCAGTGACGGGACTAGCGGCTACAATGAGCAGTTCTTC

j_gene: TRBJ2-5
v_gene: TRBV20-1
d_gene: TRBD2
abundance: -
CDR3aa: CSARGGAGETQYF
CDR3nt: TGCAGTGCCCGCGGGGGGGCGGGAGAGACCCAGTACTTC

j_gene: TRBJ1-3
v_gene: TRBV12-3/TRBV12-4
d_gene: -
abundance: few
CDR3aa: CASSLTPWDPSGNTIYF
CDR3nt: TGTGCCAGCAGTTTAACCCCTTGGGACCCCTCTGGAAACACCATATATTTT

j_gene: TRBJ2-2
v_gene: TRBV7-2
d_gene: -
abundance: few
CDR3aa: CASSFRGVTGELFF
CDR3nt: TGTGCCAGCAGCTTCCGTGGTGTCACCGGGGAGCTGTTTTTT

j_gene: TRBJ2-7
v_gene: TRBV10-3
d_gene: -
abundance: few
CDR3aa: CASSGSYEQYF
CDR3nt: TGTGCCAGCTCGGGGTCCTACGAGCAGTACTTC

j_gene: TRBJ1-2
v_gene: TRBV6-5
d_gene: TRBD1
abundance: many
CDR3aa: CASRQGQSESYGYTF
CDR3nt: TGTGCCAGCAGACAGGGACAGTCCGAGTCCTATGGCTACACCTTC

j_gene: TRBJ2-5
v_gene: TRBV11-2
d_gene: TRBD2
abundance: few
CDR3aa: CASSLDLASGEETQYF
CDR3nt: TGTGCCAGCAGCTTAGATCTGGCTAGCGGGGAAGAGACCCAGTACTTC

j_gene: TRBJ2-5
v_gene: TRBV10-1
d_gene: -
abundance: few
CDR3aa: CAKDSAQETQYF
CDR3nt: TGCGCCAAAGACAGTGCTCAAGAGACCCAGTACTTC

j_gene: TRBJ2-5
v_gene: TRBV29-1
d_gene: -
abundance: many
CDR3aa: CSVRYQETQYF
CDR3nt: TGCAGCGTCCGGTACCAAGAGACCCAGTACTTC

j_gene: TRBJ2-5
v_gene: TRBV28
d_gene: -
abundance: many
CDR3aa: CASKRPRETQYF
CDR3nt: TGTGCCAGCAAGCGCCCCCGGGAGACCCAGTACTTC

j_gene: TRBJ2-3
v_gene: TRBV7-2
d_gene: -
abundance: few
CDR3aa: CASSLITGSDTQYF
CDR3nt: TGTGCCAGCAGCTTAATTACCGGTTCAGATACGCAGTATTTT

j_gene: TRBJ1-1
v_gene: TRBV29-1
d_gene: -
abundance: many
CDR3aa: CSVEEAEAFF
CDR3nt: TGCAGCGTTGAGGAAGCTGAAGCTTTCTTT

j_gene: TRBJ1-5
v_gene: TRBV12-3/TRBV12-4
d_gene: -
abundance: few
CDR3aa: CASSLSTRNQPQHF
CDR3nt: TGTGCCAGCAGTTTATCGACCAGGAATCAGCCCCAGCATTTT

j_gene: TRBJ1-1
v_gene: TRBV6-1
d_gene: TRBD1
abundance: many
CDR3aa: CASSVGTGVFF
CDR3nt: TGTGCCAGCAGTGTCGGGACAGGGGTTTTCTTT

j_gene: TRBJ2-1
v_gene: TRBV11-3
d_gene: TRBD1
abundance: many
CDR3aa: CASSPQGAINNEQFF
CDR3nt: TGTGCCAGCAGCCCGCAGGGGGCGATAAACAATGAGCAGTTCTTC

j_gene: TRBJ2-3
v_gene: TRBV7-9
d_gene: -
abundance: many
CDR3aa: CASSLRAGAGPLRTDTQYF
CDR3nt: TGTGCCAGCAGCTTAAGGGCTGGGGCGGGTCCGCTTCGCACAGATACGCAGTATTTT

j_gene: TRBJ2-1
v_gene: TRBV7-6
d_gene: -
abundance: -
CDR3aa: CASSRVRGPISYNEQFF
CDR3nt: TGTGCCAGCAGCCGGGTCCGGGGTCCTATTTCCTACAATGAGCAGTTCTTC